Below, one TCR beta chain is given with its context. As yet, its antigen is unknown. The healthy controls consisted of blood donors aged around 53 years at the median (range 21-70), approximately 50% of whom were female. The data were obtained in a study of somatic mutations in cytotoxic T cells in rheumatoid arthritis. Only in-frame clones appear in the TCRdb table, and some are missing; sequencing was by immunoSEQ multiplex PCR. The table lists some 25,000 clones, 82% of them singletons, with roughly 5% in the top ten. The ends were cut back, 4 bases at V and 1 base at J, with 8 bases in the middle. Germline V gene lookup returns CDR1 MNHEY and CDR2 SMNVEV (reference sequence). This CDR3 contains 14 residues. General study results and limits: CD8+ T-cell clonality showed no significant difference between rheumatoid arthritis patients and age-matched healthy controls.

The sample consisted of CD8+ T cells sorted from blood. This chain uses TRBV27 with TRBJ1-5, with D perhaps TRBD1 (5 bases). The sequence came from a man in his fifties in good health. CDR3 region: CASSSRGSNQPQHF. DNA for the CDR3: TGTGCCAGCAGTTCTAGGGGAAGCAATCAGCCCCAGCATTTT.